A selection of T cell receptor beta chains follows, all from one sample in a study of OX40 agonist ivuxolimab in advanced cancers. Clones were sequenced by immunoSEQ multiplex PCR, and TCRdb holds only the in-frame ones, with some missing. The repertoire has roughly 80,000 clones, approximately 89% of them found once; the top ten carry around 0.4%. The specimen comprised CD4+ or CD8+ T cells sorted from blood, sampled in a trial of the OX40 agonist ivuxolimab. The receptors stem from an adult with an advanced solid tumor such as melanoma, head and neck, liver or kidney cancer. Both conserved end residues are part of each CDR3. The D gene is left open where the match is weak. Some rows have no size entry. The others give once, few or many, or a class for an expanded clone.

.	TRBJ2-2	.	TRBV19	CASSIISGLRTIGTGELFF	TGTGCCAGTAGTATTATCTCGGGTCTTAGGACGATCGGCACCGGGGAGCTGTTTTTT
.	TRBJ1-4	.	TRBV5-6	CASSLEGLGNEKLFF	TGTGCCAGCAGCTTGGAGGGCTTAGGTAATGAAAAACTGTTTTTT
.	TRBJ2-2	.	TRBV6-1	CASSPGQSNTGELFF	TGTGCCAGCAGCCCCGGGCAATCGAACACCGGGGAGCTGTTTTTT
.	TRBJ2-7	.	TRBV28	CASSFIDRGGEQYF	TGTGCCAGCAGTTTTATCGATAGGGGCGGCGAGCAGTACTTC
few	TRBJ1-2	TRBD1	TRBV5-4	CASSLGTDSYGYTF	TGTGCCAGCAGCCTGGGGACAGACAGTTATGGCTACACCTTC
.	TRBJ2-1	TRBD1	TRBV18	CASSPQDRGFQEQFF	TGTGCCAGCTCACCCCAGGACAGGGGATTCCAAGAGCAGTTCTTC
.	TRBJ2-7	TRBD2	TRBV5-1	CASSSWLAGEYEQYF	TGCGCCAGCAGCTCCTGGCTAGCGGGAGAGTACGAGCAGTACTTC
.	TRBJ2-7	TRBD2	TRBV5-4	CASSLGLAVTYEQYF	TGTGCCAGCAGCTTGGGTCTAGCGGTAACCTACGAGCAGTACTTC
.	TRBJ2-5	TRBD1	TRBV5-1	CASSIGQGETQYF	TGCGCCAGCAGCATAGGACAGGGGGAGACCCAGTACTTC
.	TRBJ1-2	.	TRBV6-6	CASSSISGISYTF	TGTGCCAGCAGTTCAATCTCAGGGATAAGCTACACCTTC
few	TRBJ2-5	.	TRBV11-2	CASRNAEATQYF	TGTGCCAGCCGGAATGCAGAGGCGACCCAGTACTTC
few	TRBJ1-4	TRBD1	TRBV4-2	CASSQDQGALFF	TGTGCCAGCAGCCAAGACCAGGGGGCACTGTTTTTT
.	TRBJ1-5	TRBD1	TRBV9	CASSVGGTDNQPQHF	TGTGCCAGCAGCGTAGGGGGGACAGACAATCAGCCCCAGCATTTT
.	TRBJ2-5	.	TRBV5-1	CASSTSGTAQETQYF	TGCGCCAGCAGCACCTCCGGGACGGCCCAAGAGACCCAGTACTTC
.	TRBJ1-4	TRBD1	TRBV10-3	CAISPGTGGSNEKLFF	TGTGCCATCAGTCCCGGGACAGGGGGATCTAATGAAAAACTGTTTTTT
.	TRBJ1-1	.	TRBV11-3	CASSAQENTEAFF	TGTGCCAGCAGCGCCCAGGAGAACACTGAAGCTTTCTTT
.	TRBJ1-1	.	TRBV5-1	CASSLNNPTNTEAFF	TGCGCCAGCAGCTTGAACAACCCAACGAACACTGAAGCTTTCTTT
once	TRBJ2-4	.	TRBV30	CAWSDGGVGIQYF	TGTGCCTGGAGTGATGGGGGAGTAGGCATTCAGTACTTC
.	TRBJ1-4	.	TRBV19	CASSLGRGVGEKLFF	TGTGCCAGTAGTCTAGGACGGGGAGTAGGTGAAAAACTGTTTTTT
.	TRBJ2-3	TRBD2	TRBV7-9	CASSPYPSTSTYTQYF	TGTGCCAGCAGCCCTTACCCCTCGACTAGCACCTATACGCAGTATTTT
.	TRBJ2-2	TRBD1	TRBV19	CASSISQDRSGELFF	TGTGCCAGTAGTATAAGCCAGGACAGGTCAGGGGAGCTGTTTTTT
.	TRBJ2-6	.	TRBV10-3	CAISGADNSGANVLTF	TGTGCCATCAGTGGAGCTGACAATTCTGGGGCCAACGTCCTGACTTTC
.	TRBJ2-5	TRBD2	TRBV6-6	CASSYRSGRAEETQYF	TGTGCCAGCAGTTACCGTAGCGGGAGGGCCGAAGAGACCCAGTACTTC
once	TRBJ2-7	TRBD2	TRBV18	CASSPLAGGRNEQYF	TGTGCCAGCTCACCGCTAGCGGGAGGCCGGAACGAGCAGTACTTC
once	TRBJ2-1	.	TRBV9	CASSVAEPVNEQFF	TGTGCCAGCAGCGTAGCGGAGCCGGTAAATGAGCAGTTCTTC
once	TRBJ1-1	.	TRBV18	CASSLQGEVNTEAFF	TGTGCCAGCTCATTACAGGGAGAGGTGAACACTGAAGCTTTCTTT
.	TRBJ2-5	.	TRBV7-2	CASSLGPLASETQYF	TGTGCCAGCAGCTTAGGGCCGCTAGCGAGTGAGACCCAGTACTTC
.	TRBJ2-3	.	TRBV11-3	CASSWARSRDTQYF	TGTGCCAGCAGCTGGGCGAGAAGCCGAGATACGCAGTATTTT
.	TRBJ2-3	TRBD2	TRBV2	CASIGWTSGRAKARTDTQYF	TGTGCCAGCATCGGTTGGACTAGCGGGAGGGCCAAGGCTCGCACAGATACGCAGTATTTT
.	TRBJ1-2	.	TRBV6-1	CASSVGSISNYGYTF	TGTGCCAGCAGTGTGGGAAGCATCTCTAACTATGGCTACACCTTC
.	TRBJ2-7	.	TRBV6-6	CASSYSRGASYEQYF	TGTGCCAGCAGTTACTCAAGGGGGGCCTCCTACGAGCAGTACTTC
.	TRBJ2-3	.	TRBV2	CASTSGGPDTQYF	TGTGCCAGCACTTCCGGGGGACCAGATACGCAGTATTTT
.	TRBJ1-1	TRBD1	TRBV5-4	CASSPGQEIEAFF	TGTGCCAGCAGCCCGGGACAGGAGATTGAAGCTTTCTTT
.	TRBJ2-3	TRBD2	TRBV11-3	CASSLALAGDTQYF	TGTGCCAGCAGCTTAGCCCTAGCGGGAGACACGCAGTATTTT
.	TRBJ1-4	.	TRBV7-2	CASSLVHGTAVSTNEKLFF	TGTGCCAGCAGCTTAGTCCACGGGACCGCCGTTTCAACTAATGAAAAACTGTTTTTT
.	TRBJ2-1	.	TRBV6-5	CASSYLSVEFF	TGTGCCAGCAGTTACCTGAGCGTGGAGTTCTTC
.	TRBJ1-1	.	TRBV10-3	CAISETSGRTPEAFF	TGTGCCATCAGTGAGACCTCGGGCAGGACACCTGAAGCTTTCTTT
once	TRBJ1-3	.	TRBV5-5	CASSLFTQSSGNTIYF	TGTGCCAGCAGCTTGTTCACCCAGAGCTCTGGAAACACCATATATTTT
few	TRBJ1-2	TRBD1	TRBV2	CASSDGTGDYGYTF	TGTGCCAGCAGTGACGGGACAGGGGACTATGGCTACACCTTC
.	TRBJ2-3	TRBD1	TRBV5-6	CASSSTGTGYTDTQYF	TGTGCCAGCAGTTCTACCGGGACAGGGTACACAGATACGCAGTATTTT
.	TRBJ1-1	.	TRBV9	CASSVVVRGEAFF	TGTGCCAGCAGCGTAGTTGTTCGGGGTGAAGCTTTCTTT
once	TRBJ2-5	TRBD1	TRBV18	CASSPQRTGQGTQKTQYF	TGTGCCAGCTCACCTCAGCGAACGGGACAGGGGACGCAAAAGACCCAGTACTTC
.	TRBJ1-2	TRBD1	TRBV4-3	CASSQAGTGNYGYTF	TGCGCCAGCAGCCAAGCCGGGACAGGGAACTATGGCTACACCTTC
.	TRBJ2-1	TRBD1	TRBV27	CASSPGQGEWNEQFF	TGTGCCAGCAGTCCAGGACAGGGGGAGTGGAATGAGCAGTTCTTC
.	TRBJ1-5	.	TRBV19	CASSALQTGVVSQPQHF	TGTGCCAGTAGTGCCCTCCAGACTGGTGTGGTTAGTCAGCCCCAGCATTTT